Listed below are T cell receptor beta chains from one sample, sequenced in a study of beta chain features in type 1 diabetes. Method: immunoSEQ multiplex PCR; TCRdb's copy keeps in-frame clones and lacks some. The sample yields more than 150,000 clones, 9% to 10% seen once. Sequencing was done on a sample of central memory CD4+ T cells from blood. These receptors were taken from a woman in her 30s with type 1 diabetes. CDR3s include the opening cysteine and the closing phenylalanine or tryptophan. Each record gives: D gene, V gene, J gene, clone size, CDR3 protein, CDR3 DNA. A D gene is named only where the DNA matches it firmly. Part of the rows lack a size; the others show once, few, many or a class for expanded clones.

d_gene: NA
v_gene: TRBV30
j_gene: TRBJ1-1
abundance: NA
CDR3aa: CAWSLGAHMNTEAFF
CDR3nt: TGTGCCTGGAGTTTGGGGGCCCACATGAACACTGAAGCTTTCTTT

d_gene: TRBD2
v_gene: TRBV4-2
j_gene: TRBJ2-2
abundance: NA
CDR3aa: CASSQDPLAGKTGELFF
CDR3nt: TGTGCCAGCAGCCAAGATCCCCTAGCGGGTAAAACCGGGGAGCTGTTTTTT

d_gene: NA
v_gene: TRBV28
j_gene: TRBJ1-3
abundance: NA
CDR3aa: CASSPGDRGYTIYF
CDR3nt: TGTGCCAGCAGCCCAGGGGACCGTGGATACACCATATATTTT

d_gene: NA
v_gene: TRBV5-6
j_gene: TRBJ1-1
abundance: few
CDR3aa: CASSRITDEADF
CDR3nt: TGTGCCAGCAGCCGAATTACAGATGAAGCTGACTTT

d_gene: TRBD2
v_gene: TRBV7-9
j_gene: TRBJ2-1
abundance: NA
CDR3aa: CASRKREGLGYNEQFF
CDR3nt: TGTGCCAGCCGAAAGCGGGAGGGCCTTGGGTACAATGAGCAGTTCTTC

d_gene: TRBD1
v_gene: TRBV18
j_gene: TRBJ1-4
abundance: NA
CDR3aa: CASSPRGSEEKLFF
CDR3nt: TGTGCCAGCTCACCCAGGGGGAGTGAGGAAAAACTGTTTTTT

d_gene: TRBD2
v_gene: TRBV18
j_gene: TRBJ2-5
abundance: NA
CDR3aa: CASSPLAGRGEETQYF
CDR3nt: TGTGCCAGCTCACCACTAGCGGGAAGGGGAGAGGAGACCCAGTACTTC

d_gene: NA
v_gene: TRBV11-2
j_gene: TRBJ1-2
abundance: few
CDR3aa: CASSLIGGGSDYGYTF
CDR3nt: TGTGCCAGCAGCCTAATTGGGGGGGGATCGGACTATGGCTACACCTTC

d_gene: NA
v_gene: TRBV27
j_gene: TRBJ2-7
abundance: few
CDR3aa: CASSLSRVSYEQYF
CDR3nt: TGTGCCAGCAGTTTATCGAGGGTCTCCTACGAGCAGTACTTC

d_gene: TRBD2
v_gene: TRBV9
j_gene: TRBJ2-1
abundance: NA
CDR3aa: CASSVGSSGRADDEQFF
CDR3nt: TGTGCCAGCAGCGTAGGATCTAGCGGGAGGGCCGACGATGAGCAGTTCTTC

d_gene: TRBD1
v_gene: TRBV5-1
j_gene: TRBJ2-2
abundance: few
CDR3aa: CASSAGTGEAGELFF
CDR3nt: TGCGCCAGCAGCGCCGGGACAGGGGAGGCCGGGGAGCTGTTTTTT

d_gene: TRBD1
v_gene: TRBV6-6
j_gene: TRBJ1-2
abundance: few
CDR3aa: CASRTPLGTGGNGYTF
CDR3nt: TGTGCCAGCAGAACTCCCTTGGGGACAGGCGGTAATGGCTACACCTTC

d_gene: NA
v_gene: TRBV5-4
j_gene: TRBJ2-7
abundance: NA
CDR3aa: CATKTGDTYEQYF
CDR3nt: TGTGCTACAAAAACGGGGGATACCTACGAGCAGTACTTC

d_gene: TRBD2
v_gene: TRBV29-1
j_gene: TRBJ2-6
abundance: NA
CDR3aa: CSAAGGSGANVLTF
CDR3nt: TGCAGCGCCGCGGGGGGCTCTGGGGCCAACGTCCTGACTTTC

d_gene: TRBD2
v_gene: TRBV7-3
j_gene: TRBJ2-3
abundance: NA
CDR3aa: CASSLTGAGVPDTQYF
CDR3nt: TGTGCCAGCAGCTTAACGGGAGCGGGAGTACCAGATACGCAGTATTTT

d_gene: TRBD2
v_gene: TRBV6-6
j_gene: TRBJ2-7
abundance: few
CDR3aa: CASSRLAGANEQYF
CDR3nt: TGTGCCAGCAGCCGACTAGCGGGAGCCAACGAGCAGTACTTC

d_gene: NA
v_gene: TRBV7-9
j_gene: TRBJ2-7
abundance: NA
CDR3aa: CASSPQGSHEQYF
CDR3nt: TGTGCCAGCAGCCCGCAGGGTTCCCACGAGCAGTACTTC

d_gene: TRBD1
v_gene: TRBV10-3
j_gene: TRBJ2-7
abundance: few
CDR3aa: CAISGGLGGVSYEQYF
CDR3nt: TGTGCCATCAGTGGAGGTCTAGGGGGCGTTAGTTACGAGCAGTACTTC

d_gene: NA
v_gene: TRBV11-1
j_gene: TRBJ2-3
abundance: many
CDR3aa: CATRSTDTQYF
CDR3nt: TGTGCCACACGGAGCACAGATACGCAGTATTTT

d_gene: NA
v_gene: TRBV4-1
j_gene: TRBJ2-5
abundance: few
CDR3aa: CASSQGPLAGPQETQYF
CDR3nt: TGCGCCAGCAGCCAAGGCCCCCTTGCGGGCCCTCAAGAGACCCAGTACTTC

d_gene: TRBD1
v_gene: TRBV15
j_gene: TRBJ2-1
abundance: NA
CDR3aa: CATSRAGQGLYNEQFF
CDR3nt: TGTGCCACCAGCAGGGCAGGACAGGGGCTATACAATGAGCAGTTCTTC

d_gene: TRBD2
v_gene: TRBV29-1
j_gene: TRBJ2-5
abundance: NA
CDR3aa: CSVSGLAGGETQYF
CDR3nt: TGCAGCGTTTCCGGACTAGCGGGAGGAGAGACCCAGTACTTC

d_gene: NA
v_gene: TRBV6-5
j_gene: TRBJ2-7
abundance: few
CDR3aa: CASRPGSNHEQYF
CDR3nt: TGTGCCAGCAGGCCCGGGAGTAACCACGAGCAGTACTTC

d_gene: TRBD1
v_gene: TRBV6-6
j_gene: TRBJ2-7
abundance: NA
CDR3aa: CASSYLDREADEQYF
CDR3nt: TGTGCCAGCAGTTACTTGGACAGGGAGGCTGACGAGCAGTACTTC

d_gene: TRBD1
v_gene: TRBV6-6
j_gene: TRBJ2-7
abundance: few
CDR3aa: CASSYTGQGSYEQYF
CDR3nt: TGTGCCAGCAGTTACACGGGACAGGGTTCCTACGAGCAGTACTTC

d_gene: NA
v_gene: TRBV10-3
j_gene: TRBJ1-3
abundance: NA
CDR3aa: CAISELAGIRRRPGNTIYF
CDR3nt: TGTGCCATCAGTGAGCTCGCCGGGATCAGAAGAAGGCCTGGAAACACCATATATTTT

d_gene: NA
v_gene: TRBV10-3
j_gene: TRBJ1-2
abundance: few
CDR3aa: CAISESWGRTYGYTF
CDR3nt: TGTGCCATCAGTGAGTCCTGGGGAAGGACTTATGGCTACACCTTC

d_gene: TRBD1
v_gene: TRBV5-6
j_gene: TRBJ2-5
abundance: few
CDR3aa: CASSLGQGVETQYF
CDR3nt: TGTGCCAGCAGCTTGGGACAGGGTGTCGAGACCCAGTACTTC

d_gene: NA
v_gene: TRBV9
j_gene: TRBJ2-7
abundance: NA
CDR3aa: CASSLGGEQYF
CDR3nt: TGTGCCAGCAGCCTCGGGGGCGAGCAGTACTTC

d_gene: NA
v_gene: TRBV11-3
j_gene: TRBJ2-7
abundance: few
CDR3aa: CASSLGEVSYEQYF
CDR3nt: TGTGCCAGCAGCTTAGGTGAGGTATCCTACGAGCAGTACTTC

d_gene: NA
v_gene: TRBV27
j_gene: TRBJ2-6
abundance: NA
CDR3aa: CASSFWGQGANVLTF
CDR3nt: TGTGCCAGCAGTTTCTGGGGGCAAGGGGCCAACGTCCTGACTTTC

d_gene: TRBD2
v_gene: TRBV29-1
j_gene: TRBJ2-2
abundance: NA
CDR3aa: CSVALAGNTGELFF
CDR3nt: TGCAGCGTTGCACTAGCGGGAAACACCGGGGAGCTGTTTTTT

d_gene: TRBD2
v_gene: TRBV11-3
j_gene: TRBJ2-1
abundance: few
CDR3aa: CASSLDTASGRIEQFF
CDR3nt: TGTGCCAGCAGCTTAGATACGGCTAGCGGGAGGATTGAGCAGTTCTTC

d_gene: TRBD2
v_gene: TRBV7-7
j_gene: TRBJ2-5
abundance: once
CDR3aa: CASSATSGPQETQYF
CDR3nt: TGTGCTAGCAGCGCCACTAGCGGCCCCCAAGAGACCCAGTACTTC

d_gene: TRBD1
v_gene: TRBV5-1
j_gene: TRBJ2-1
abundance: few
CDR3aa: CASSSGTAEGSEQFF
CDR3nt: TGCGCCAGCAGCTCAGGGACAGCTGAAGGGAGCGAGCAGTTCTTC

d_gene: NA
v_gene: TRBV30
j_gene: TRBJ2-1
abundance: NA
CDR3aa: CAWSVQGATEQFF
CDR3nt: TGTGCCTGGAGTGTACAGGGCGCCACAGAGCAGTTCTTC

d_gene: NA
v_gene: TRBV6-4
j_gene: TRBJ2-3
abundance: few
CDR3aa: CASSLAPSTDTQYF
CDR3nt: TGTGCCAGCAGTCTAGCGCCCAGCACAGATACGCAGTATTTT

d_gene: TRBD2
v_gene: TRBV5-1
j_gene: TRBJ2-1
abundance: few
CDR3aa: CASSLATSGRSSYNEQFF
CDR3nt: TGCGCCAGCAGCTTAGCGACTAGCGGGAGGTCCTCCTACAATGAGCAGTTCTTC

d_gene: TRBD2
v_gene: TRBV9
j_gene: TRBJ2-1
abundance: few
CDR3aa: CASSGGAGGLGEQFF
CDR3nt: TGTGCCAGCAGTGGTGGGGCGGGAGGGCTGGGTGAGCAGTTCTTC

d_gene: TRBD1
v_gene: TRBV6-5
j_gene: TRBJ1-2
abundance: few
CDR3aa: CASSAPGQGDYGYTF
CDR3nt: TGTGCCAGCAGTGCGCCGGGACAGGGTGACTATGGCTACACCTTC